The present entry profiles one T cell receptor beta chain with its context. Its antigen is unknown. CD4+ cells yielded CD45RA+ naive and CD45RA-negative memory subsets. TCRdb's copy holds only in-frame clones and misses some; the assay was immunoSEQ multiplex PCR. The sample contains about 2 million clones, roughly 95% of which appear only once. This specimen comes from a study of shared clonotypes between healthy human individuals. Losses at the gene ends were 5 bases for V and 7 bases for J; bases not matched to a gene: 15. Germline loops: CDR1 MDHEN, CDR2 SYDVKM. This CDR3 contains 17 residues. The study's findings and limits: Donor scarcity curtailed the genetic and exposure-history diversity represented herein.

The sequenced sample consisted of naive CD4+ T cells sorted from blood. This sample's subset: CD45RA+ positively selected. This TCR came from a man aged 18 to 29 in good health. V gene TRBV28 combines with J gene TRBJ2-1, with 9 positions matching TRBD1. The CDR3 region is CASSPRQGVGAVNEQFF. CDR3 in DNA: TGTGCCAGCAGTCCACGACAGGGGGTCGGAGCAGTGAATGAGCAGTTCTTC.